The clone carrying this T cell receptor beta chain occurred a few times. This sample stems from a study of T-cell reconstitution after alpha-beta-depleted transplantation in children. The CDR3 covers 15 residues. Germline values: CDR1 SGHRS, CDR2 YFSETQ. Trimming removed 5 bases from V and 0 bases from J, with 14 bases in between. The library targeted TCRbeta and was prepared with unique molecular identifiers. MiXCR was run by TCRdb on the PCR reads, yielding one entry per CDR3 protein. In the table there are fewer than 550,000 distinct CDR3 sequences, 11% of which are singletons. The V call is TRBV5-1, the J call TRBJ1-1; D call uncertain. This receptor was taken from a human donor who donated a stem cell graft to a child with acute myeloid leukemia. The specimen comprised PBMCs from the stem cell graft donor, sampled from the stem cell graft. In DNA, the CDR3 is TGCGCCAGCAGGGGCGAGCCTCAATTGAACACTGAAGCTTTCTTT. Amino acid sequence: CASRGEPQLNTEAFF.